Each of the 15 T cell receptor beta chains below was sequenced from the same sample in a study of CD8 T cells in ankylosing spondylitis. Each CDR3 protein is one row after TCRdb ran MiXCR on the 5' RACE reads. In the table there are around 300,000 distinct CDR3 sequences, roughly 11% of which are singletons. The sample consisted of blood, either unsorted or a sorted T cell fraction (not recorded which). These receptors originate from a female donor with ankylosing spondylitis or in good health (not recorded which).

The chain joins TRBV5-1 to TRBJ2-7, with a tentative D call TRBD2 (6 bases). This CDR3 region has 14 residues. Germline-derived CDR1 and CDR2 are SGHRS and YFSETQ. V gave up 6 bases and J gave up 5 bases, with 18 bases separating them. The CDR3 nucleotides are TGCGCCAGCACCCTAGGAGGGCAGGGTAACGAGCAGTACTTC. It yields the protein CASTLGGQGNEQYF.

Ten or more counts support this clonotype. V usage is TRBV10-3 and J usage is TRBJ2-7; D is ambiguous. The CDR3 covers 11 residues. The V end lost 4 bases, the J end lost 4 bases, and 5 bases lay between the germline ends. CDR1 ENHRY and CDR2 SYGVKD come from the germline V gene. DNA for the CDR3: TGTGCCATCAGTGCTTTATACGAGCAGTACTTC. Its protein product is CAISALYEQYF.

In the case of this clonotype: This may come from a read error, since a much larger clone is one base off. The chain carries TRBV12-5 and TRBJ1-2, with D hard to call. The CDR3 loop spans 15 amino acids. Germline CDR1 LGHNT, CDR2 FRNRAP. The CDR3 loop is CACSQRAQTRLGYTF. The CDR3, as DNA: TGTGCCTGCAGCCAAAGGGCCCAAACCCGTCTGGGCTACACCTTC. The variable domain in full, completed from reference TRBV12-5 and TRBJ1-2, reads DARVTQTPRHKVTEMGQEVTMRCQPILGHNTVFWYRQTMMQGLELLAYFRNRAPLDDSGMPKDRFSAEMPDATLATLKIQPSEPRDSAVYFCACSQRAQTRLGYTFGSGTRLTVV.

This chain uses TRBV18 with TRBJ2-7; 8 bases are shared with TRBD2. J gave up 4 bases and V 3 bases, and 8 bases lay outside the gene matches. The CDR3 totals 15 residues. The germline V gene has CDR1 KGHSH and CDR2 LQKENI. CDR3 region: CASSPDSGGPYEQYF. CDR3 DNA: TGTGCCAGCTCACCTGATTCGGGAGGGCCTTACGAGCAGTACTTC.

This clonotype was counted only a few times. The chain uses TRBV7-9 and TRBJ2-1, with D tentatively TRBD1 or TRBD2 (6 bases each). Germline loops: CDR1 SEHNR, CDR2 FQNEAQ (reference sequence). The CDR3 loop spans 17 amino acids. Trimming left V 4 bases short and J 0 bases short, with 16 bases between. The CDR3 here is CASSSSLGGSSYNEQFF. The CDR3 DNA is TGTGCCAGCAGCTCATCTCTCGGGGGCAGCTCCTACAATGAGCAGTTCTTC.

This clonotype was seen at least ten times. The rearrangement links TRBV12-3 or TRBV12-4 to TRBJ1-5, with D perhaps TRBD1 (5 bases). There are 14 residues in the CDR3. Trimming took 5 bases from V and 6 from J, leaving 14 bases between them. CDR3 amino acids: CASSHAGSLQPQHF. The CDR3 nucleotides read TGTGCCAGCAGTCATGCAGGGAGCCTTCAGCCCCAGCATTTT.

V and J are TRBV20-1 and TRBJ2-3; D possibly uses TRBD1 or TRBD2 (6 bases each). V was trimmed by 6 bases and J by 2 bases, leaving 15 bases between them. CDR3 length: 14 residues. CDR1 is DFQATT, CDR2 SNEGSKA, per germline (reference sequence). CDR3 loop: CSAGPGAHTDTQYF. Here the CDR3 DNA reads TGCAGTGCCGGACCGGGGGCCCACACAGATACGCAGTATTTT.

The sample holds many counts of this clonotype. This CDR3 is CSASGGATTDTQYF. CDR3 coding DNA: TGCAGTGCTTCGGGGGGCGCTACCACAGATACGCAGTATTTT. The chain employs TRBV20-1 and TRBJ2-3, with D possibly being TRBD2 (7 bases). The length of the CDR3 is 14 residues. Trimming removed 5 bases from V and 2 bases from J, with 14 bases in between. CDR1 is DFQATT, CDR2 SNEGSKA, per germline (reference sequence).

The chain recombines TRBV20-1 with TRBJ2-1; D is uncertain. CDR3 length equals 12 residues. Trimming removed 3 bases from V and 7 bases from J, with 10 bases in between. Germline CDR1 is DFQATT and CDR2 is SNEGSKA (reference sequence). CDR3 amino acids: CSASKGWNEQFF. CDR3 nucleotide sequence: TGCAGTGCTAGCAAGGGCTGGAATGAGCAGTTCTTC.

This clonotype showed up many times. The genes are TRBV12-3 or TRBV12-4 and TRBJ2-3, with a weak D call TRBD2 (7 bases). There are 15 residues in the CDR3. Trimming left V 4 bases short and J 1 base short, with 12 bases between. The CDR3 here is CASSWTGGRTDTQYF. In DNA, the CDR3 is TGTGCCAGCAGTTGGACGGGGGGCCGCACAGATACGCAGTATTTT.

The sample holds many counts of this clonotype. This chain links TRBV20-1 with TRBJ1-2, with D uncertain. The germline CDR1 and CDR2 sequences are DFQATT and SNEGSKA (reference sequence). Between the trimmed V and J ends, which lost 0 bases and 2 bases, there was a span of 1 base. The CDR3 is 11 residues long. CDR3: CSARENYGYTF. Written as DNA, the CDR3 is TGCAGTGCTAGAGAGAACTATGGCTACACCTTC.

This clonotype appeared many times. This chain links TRBV5-1 with TRBJ2-2; perhaps TRBD2 as D (6 bases). Germline assignment: CDR1 SGHRS and CDR2 YFSETQ. The CDR3 is 14 amino acids. Trimming shortened V by 4 bases and J by 9 bases, and 16 bases separated the two germline ends. The CDR3 DNA reads TGCGCCAGCAGCCCGACTAGGTTCTCCTGGGAGCTGTTTTTT. As protein: CASSPTRFSWELFF. The entire variable domain, with the rest obtained from reference TRBV5-1 and TRBJ2-2, is as follows: KAGVTQTPRYLIKTRGQQVTLSCSPISGHRSVSWYQQTPGQGLQFLFEYFSETQRNKGNFPGRFSGRQFSNSRSEMNVSTLELGDSALYLCASSPTRFSWELFFGEGSRLTVL.

The genes are TRBV14 and TRBJ2-3; D gene ambiguous. Per the germline V gene, CDR1 is SGHDN and CDR2 is FVKESK. V lost 0 bases and J lost 8, with 9 bases in between. The CDR3 covers 13 residues. This CDR3 is CASSQDRSGTQYF. CDR3 coding DNA: TGTGCCAGCAGCCAAGATCGCTCGGGTACGCAGTATTTT.

This clonotype was picked up a small number of times. The V and J genes are TRBV7-2 and TRBJ2-1; tentatively, D is TRBD1 or TRBD2 (5 bases each). Germline CDR1 SGHTA, CDR2 FQGNSA. Trimming pared 4 bases from V and 7 bases from J, leaving 14 bases between. CDR3 size: 14 residues. The CDR3 sequence: CASSSPTVANEQFF. The DNA for the CDR3 is TGTGCCAGCAGCTCTCCGACAGTAGCGAATGAGCAGTTCTTC.

Ten or more counts support this clonotype. The rearrangement links TRBV5-1 to TRBJ2-7, with 8 positions matching TRBD2. V was clipped by 0 bases and J by 6 bases; unmatched bases: 8. The length of the CDR3 is 15 residues. The germline V gene has CDR1 SGHRS and CDR2 YFSETQ. The CDR3 spells CASSLGPGGISEQYF. The CDR3 nucleotides read TGCGCCAGCAGCTTGGGCCCGGGAGGGATCTCCGAGCAGTACTTC.